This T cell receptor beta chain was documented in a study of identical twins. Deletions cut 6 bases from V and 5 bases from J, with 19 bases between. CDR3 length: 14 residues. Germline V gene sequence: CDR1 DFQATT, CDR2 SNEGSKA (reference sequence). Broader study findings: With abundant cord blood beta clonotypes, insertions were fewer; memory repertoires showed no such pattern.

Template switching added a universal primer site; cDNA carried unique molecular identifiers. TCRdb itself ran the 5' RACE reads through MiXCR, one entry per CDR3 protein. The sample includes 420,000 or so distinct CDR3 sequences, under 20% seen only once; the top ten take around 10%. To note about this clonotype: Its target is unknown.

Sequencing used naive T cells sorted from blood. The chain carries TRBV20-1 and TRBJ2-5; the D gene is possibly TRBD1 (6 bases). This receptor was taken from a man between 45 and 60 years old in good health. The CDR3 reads CSAAGRGGVETQYF. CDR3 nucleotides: TGCAGTGCCGCGGGCAGGGGCGGAGTTGAGACCCAGTACTTC.